These 17 T cell receptor beta chains were all obtained from the same sample, sequenced in a study of shared clonotypes between healthy human individuals. TCRdb's table, derived via immunoSEQ multiplex PCR, lists solely in-frame clones and lacks some. The sample shows 2.3 million or so clones, approximately 95% of them seen only once. Sequencing was performed on naive CD4+ T cells from PBMCs. As to subset: CD45RA+ positively selected. These receptors were obtained from a man between 18 and 35 years old in good health. Some clones in this sample may be carry-over from other donors' samples.

The table lists this clone with a count of one. This chain uses TRBV28 with TRBJ2-5, with D maybe TRBD1 (6 bases). This CDR3 spans 16 amino acids. Germline V gene sequence: CDR1 MDHEN, CDR2 SYDVKM. The V end lost 4 bases, the J end lost 3 bases, and 18 bases lay between the germline ends. The CDR3 region is CASSSYTGQLEETQYF. CDR3 coding DNA: TGTGCCAGCAGTTCCTATACGGGACAACTCGAAGAGACCCAGTACTTC.

This chain joins TRBV20-1 and TRBJ1-1, with TRBD1 identical over 7 bases. After removal of 3 bases from V and 12 bases from J, the junction contained 7 bases not matched to a gene. CDR1 and CDR2 from the germline V gene are DFQATT and SNEGSKA (reference sequence). The CDR3 loop spans 11 amino acids. CDR3 in DNA: TGCAGTGCTAGCGGGGGACAGTTGACTTTCTTT. Its translation is CSASGGQLTFF.

A note on this clone: Other DNA sequences from this sample encode an identical CDR3 as well. V and J are TRBV30 and TRBJ2-5; D gene ambiguous. CDR3 size: 11 residues. Germline V gene lookup returns CDR1 GTSNPN and CDR2 SVGIG (reference sequence). Trimming left V 0 bases short and J 4 bases short, with 3 bases between. CDR3 DNA sequence: TGTGCCTGGAGTGTAACAGAGACCCAGTACTTC. The encoded protein is CAWSVTETQYF.

The chain links TRBV11-1 to TRBJ2-1, with D perhaps matching TRBD1 or TRBD2 (6 bases each). Trimming removed 4 bases from V and 9 bases from J, with 16 bases in between. CDR3 length equals 14 residues. CDR1 is SGHAT and CDR2 is FQDESV in the germline V gene (reference sequence). CDR3 residues: CASSWGASVGEQFF. The DNA for the CDR3 is TGTGCCAGCAGCTGGGGGGCTAGCGTGGGTGAGCAGTTCTTC.

This CDR3 reads CASSLWDSSNTEAFF. DNA of the CDR3: TGTGCCAGCAGTTTATGGGACAGCTCGAACACTGAAGCTTTCTTT. The V gene is TRBV28, the J gene TRBJ1-1; possible D gene TRBD1, 6 bases. The CDR3 contains 15 residues. V lost 0 bases and J lost 1, with 9 bases in between. From germline, CDR1 is MDHEN and CDR2 SYDVKM.

Worth noting for this clone: In the same sample, other DNA sequences code for this CDR3. The genes are TRBV11-2 and TRBJ2-1; D unclear. The ends were cut back, 1 base at V and 0 bases at J, with 7 bases in the middle. Germline CDR1 and CDR2: SGHAT and FQNNGV. The CDR3 runs to 15 residues. The CDR3: CASSLGSLSYNEQFF. The CDR3 bases are TGTGCCAGCAGCTTAGGCAGCCTCTCCTACAATGAGCAGTTCTTC. The whole variable domain, filled in from reference TRBV11-2 and TRBJ2-1, reads EAGVAQSPRYKIIEKRQSVAFWCNPISGHATLYWYQQILGQGPKLLIQFQNNGVVDDSQLPKDRFSAERLKGVDSTLKIQPAKLEDSAVYLCASSLGSLSYNEQFFGPGTRLTVL.

This clone has only one observation. The CDR3 DNA sequence: TGCAGTGCTCCAATATTGGATGAGCAGTTCTTC. Translation: CSAPILDEQFF. This chain uses TRBV20-1 with TRBJ2-1, with D uncertain. Germline CDR1 and CDR2: DFQATT and SNEGSKA (reference sequence). Trimming left V 5 bases short and J 8 bases short, with 10 bases between. This CDR3 region has 11 residues.

For this clone: This sample includes further DNA sequences coding for the same CDR3. This chain links TRBV28 with TRBJ2-5; no definite D call. This CDR3 region has 11 residues. The germline gives CDR1 MDHEN, CDR2 SYDVKM. V lost 3 bases, J lost 5 bases, and 4 bases lay in between. The CDR3 spells CASSFGETQYF. DNA of the CDR3: TGTGCCAGCAGTTTCGGGGAGACCCAGTACTTC. The full variable domain, in which reference TRBV28 and TRBJ2-5 provide the parts outside the CDR3, is DVKVTQSSRYLVKRTGEKVFLECVQDMDHENMFWYRQDPGLGLRLIYFSYDVKMKEKGDIPEGYSVSREKKERFSLILESASTNQTSMYLCASSFGETQYFGPGTRLLVL.

This clone was counted a few times. Within the sample, other DNA sequences also encode this same CDR3. This sequence joins TRBV9 and TRBJ1-1, with 7 bases matching TRBD1. Trimming removed 3 bases from V and 1 base from J; junction bases left unmatched: 3. This CDR3 region has 14 residues. The germline V gene encodes CDR1 SGDLS and CDR2 YYNGEE. CDR3 DNA: TGTGCCAGCAGCGCTAACAGGGGGAACACTGAAGCTTTCTTT. It specifies CASSANRGNTEAFF.

CDR3 DNA: TGTGCCAGCAGCTTAGGGACAGGGGGCGCAGGGACCCAGTACTTC. This encodes CASSLGTGGAGTQYF. The chain recombines TRBV11-3 with TRBJ2-5; 11 positions agree with TRBD1. The CDR3 totals 15 residues. V shed 1 base, J shed 7 bases, and the junction held 5 bases outside the gene matches. Germline V gives CDR1 SGHNT, CDR2 YENEEA. The whole variable domain, remainder taken from reference TRBV11-3 and TRBJ2-5, is EAGVVQSPRYKIIEKKQPVAFWCNPISGHNTLYWYLQNLGQGPELLIRYENEEAVDDSQLPKDRFSAERLKGVDSTLKIQPAELGDSAVYLCASSLGTGGAGTQYFGPGTRLLVL.

This clone was detected only once. The chain recombines TRBV10-3 with TRBJ1-4; TRBD1 matches at 10 bases. The CDR3 spans 15 residues. V lost 5 bases to trimming and J lost 8 bases; unmatched junction nucleotides: 8. CDR1 and CDR2 (germline): ENHRY, SYGVKD. CDR3 sequence (DNA): TGTGCCATCAGTAGAACCGGGACAGGGGACGAAAAACTGTTTTTT. As protein: CAISRTGTGDEKLFF.

The rearrangement links TRBV30 to TRBJ1-3; weak D call: TRBD1 (6 bases). Germline V CDR1 and CDR2: GTSNPN, SVGIG (reference sequence). The CDR3 is made up of 13 amino acids. The germline V and J ends were trimmed by 4 bases and 4 bases, with 11 bases remaining between them. CDR3 sequence: CAWISDRGNTIYF. The CDR3 DNA follows: TGTGCCTGGATCTCGGACAGAGGAAACACCATATATTTT.

The rearrangement uses TRBV11-2 and TRBJ2-7; 8 bases are shared with TRBD1. The CDR3 spans 18 residues. In germline, CDR1 is SGHAT, CDR2 FQNNGV. Germline trimming cut 5 bases from V and 5 bases from J; bases unmatched to any gene: 20. In nucleotides, the CDR3 is TGTGCCAGCAGCGCGGGGACAGGCCCCGGTGTGGGATTGGACGAGCAGTACTTC. Translating it yields CASSAGTGPGVGLDEQYF.

The genes are TRBV28 and TRBJ1-2; D is unclear. CDR3 size: 12 residues. Trimming pared 3 bases from V and 8 bases from J, leaving 10 bases between. Germline CDR1 MDHEN, CDR2 SYDVKM. DNA for the CDR3: TGTGCCAGCAGTTTTGCGACCCGGGGCTACACCTTC. Amino acid sequence: CASSFATRGYTF.

V usage is TRBV6-5 and J usage is TRBJ1-2; TRBD1 matches 8 bases. The germline V gene encodes CDR1 MNHEY and CDR2 SVGAGI. This CDR3 has 14 residues. V shed 7 bases, J shed 3 bases, and the junction held 7 bases outside the gene matches. The CDR3 protein is CASTSGGDYYGYTF. CDR3 DNA: TGTGCCAGCACCTCAGGGGGCGACTACTATGGCTACACCTTC.

V usage is TRBV5-1 and J usage is TRBJ2-2, with 7 nucleotides matching TRBD1. This CDR3 is 14 amino acids long. Looked up from germline, CDR1 is SGHRS and CDR2 is YFSETQ. The J segment lost 7 bases and the V segment lost 2 bases, leaving 5 bases of the junction unmatched. This CDR3 is CASSFTGAGGELFF. The CDR3 region has the DNA TGCGCCAGCAGCTTCACAGGGGCCGGCGGGGAGCTGTTTTTT.

The CDR3 bases are TGTGCCAGCAGCCAAGAAGGACAGGCAACTAACTATGGCTACACCTTC. This sequence encodes CASSQEGQATNYGYTF. The chain has TRBV28 and TRBJ1-2, with 7 bases lining up with TRBD1. V trimming: 6 bases; J trimming: 0 bases; junction bases outside the gene matches: 10. Germline CDR1 is MDHEN and CDR2 is SYDVKM. The CDR3 has 16 residues.